A selection of T cell receptor beta chains follows, all from one sample in a study of T cell responses to AZD1222 COVID-19 vaccine. Repertoires were generated with immunoSEQ multiplex PCR, while TCRdb's copy carries only in-frame clones and drops some. The sample includes 90,000 to 120,000 clones, over 85% seen only once; the top ten take 4.5% to 5%. This sample comprised peripheral blood, obtained on day 0 of AZD1222 vaccination. The source is an adult in good health. Both conserved end residues are part of each CDR3. D genes are given only for firm matches. Not all rows give a size; the values are once, few, many and, for expanded clones, a class.

>TRBV5-4|.|.|TRBJ2-2
CASRPRLQGELFF
TGTGCCAGCAGACCGCGGTTGCAAGGGGAGCTGTTTTTT
>TRBV5-4|.|.|TRBJ2-3
CASSLGRQRSTDTQYF
TGTGCCAGCAGCTTGGGTAGACAGAGAAGCACAGATACGCAGTATTTT
>TRBV6-5|.|TRBD2|TRBJ2-7
CASSLGLHSYEQYF
TGTGCCAGCAGTTTGGGACTACACTCCTACGAGCAGTACTTC
>TRBV9|.|.|TRBJ2-3
CASSGSGGAGSTDTQYF
TGTGCCAGCAGCGGATCCGGTGGGGCGGGCAGCACAGATACGCAGTATTTT
>TRBV5-4|.|TRBD2|TRBJ2-7
CASSLGGTSGVRKQYF
TGTGCCAGCAGCTTGGGGGGGACTAGCGGGGTTAGAAAGCAGTACTTC
>TRBV2|.|TRBD1|TRBJ1-2
CAIGTVGYTF
TGTGCCATCGGGACAGTCGGCTACACCTTC
>TRBV9|.|.|TRBJ2-7
CASSPRQSSYEQYF
TGTGCCAGCAGCCCTAGACAGAGCTCCTACGAGCAGTACTTC
>TRBV2|.|TRBD1|TRBJ1-5
CASSDGTGGMGPQHF
TGTGCCAGCAGCGACGGGACAGGAGGGATGGGGCCCCAGCATTTT
>TRBV5-6|.|TRBD1|TRBJ2-7
CASSFYTGARTYEQYF
TGTGCCAGCAGCTTCTACACAGGGGCGCGTACCTACGAGCAGTACTTC
>TRBV4-2|.|TRBD1|TRBJ1-2
CASSPGDRDGYTF
TGTGCCAGCAGCCCAGGGGACAGGGACGGCTACACCTTC
>TRBV25-1|.|.|TRBJ2-1
CASRGPGYNEQFF
TGTGCCAGCAGAGGGCCGGGGTACAATGAGCAGTTCTTC
>TRBV7-9|.|.|TRBJ1-2
CASSGDGPYGYTF
TGTGCCAGCAGCGGAGACGGCCCCTATGGCTACACCTTC
>TRBV7-8|.|.|TRBJ1-1
CASSLGGGRSSSEAFF
TGTGCCAGCAGCTTAGGTGGAGGAAGGAGTTCTTCTGAAGCTTTCTTT
>TRBV11-1|.|.|TRBJ2-1
CASSRRQSSYNEQFF
TGTGCCAGCAGCCGTAGACAGAGCTCCTACAATGAGCAGTTCTTC
>TRBV6-2/TRBV6-3|.|.|TRBJ2-2
CASSYWGGGELFF
TGTGCCAGCAGTTATTGGGGCGGCGGGGAGCTGTTTTTT
>TRBV14|.|.|TRBJ2-7
CASSQDQLSYEQYF
TGTGCCAGCAGCCAAGATCAACTCTCCTACGAGCAGTACTTC
>TRBV5-1|.|TRBD2|TRBJ2-5
CASSLGTSGSETQYF
TGCGCCAGCAGCTTGGGGACTAGCGGGAGTGAGACCCAGTACTTC
>TRBV5-1|.|TRBD2|TRBJ2-2
CASSLVSSGRPTGELFF
TGCGCCAGCAGCTTGGTCTCGAGCGGGAGACCCACCGGGGAGCTGTTTTTT
>TRBV5-4|.|.|TRBJ2-1
CASSLTGTTHEQFF
TGTGCCAGCAGCTTGACCGGGACGACCCATGAGCAGTTCTTC
>TRBV4-3|.|.|TRBJ1-2
CASSRDGHYGYTF
TGCGCCAGCAGTCGAGACGGGCACTATGGCTACACCTTC
>TRBV4-1|.|.|TRBJ1-4
CASSQEYAGGREKLFF
TGCGCCAGCAGCCAAGAATACGCGGGGGGGCGAGAAAAACTGTTTTTT
>TRBV5-1|once|TRBD2|TRBJ2-7
CASSLGLGRAYEQYF
TGCGCCAGCAGCTTGGGTCTCGGGAGGGCCTACGAGCAGTACTTC
>TRBV3-1/TRBV3-2|.|TRBD2|TRBJ2-1
CASSLTSGGVKFF
TGTGCCAGCAGCCTGACTAGCGGAGGGGTGAAGTTCTTC
>TRBV3-1/TRBV3-2|.|.|TRBJ1-4
CASSTGQNEKLFF
TGTGCCAGCAGCACTGGACAGAATGAAAAACTGTTTTTT
>TRBV19|.|.|TRBJ2-7
CASRVPGEEQYF
TGTGCCAGTAGAGTACCGGGGGAAGAGCAGTACTTC
>TRBV2|.|.|TRBJ2-3
CASFGVTDTQYF
TGTGCCAGTTTCGGTGTCACAGATACGCAGTATTTT
>TRBV6-5|.|TRBD2|TRBJ2-5
CASKTLAGEETQYF
TGTGCCAGCAAAACCTTAGCGGGAGAAGAGACCCAGTACTTC
>TRBV19|.|.|TRBJ2-1
CASAPSYNEQFF
TGTGCCAGCGCCCCGTCCTACAATGAGCAGTTCTTC
>TRBV7-9|.|TRBD1|TRBJ1-6
CASSRTGHNSPLHF
TGTGCCAGCAGCCGGACAGGGCATAATTCACCCCTCCACTTT
>TRBV14|.|.|TRBJ1-2
CASSQDGSPHRGYTF
TGTGCCAGCAGCCAAGACGGCAGCCCCCATAGGGGCTACACCTTC
>TRBV7-9|.|TRBD1|TRBJ2-5
CASSRDLQGETQYF
TGTGCCAGCAGCCGGGACCTACAGGGGGAGACCCAGTACTTC
>TRBV5-1|.|TRBD1|TRBJ2-3
CASSPGQATQYF
TGCGCCAGCAGCCCAGGACAGGCGACGCAGTATTTT
>TRBV2|.|.|TRBJ2-7
CASKGTGWDEQYF
TGTGCCAGCAAGGGTACAGGGTGGGACGAGCAGTACTTC